These 18 T cell receptor beta chains came from one sample sequenced in a study of blood T cell repertoires in COVID-19. Sequencing was performed with immunoSEQ multiplex PCR; in TCRdb, only in-frame clones are kept and a portion is missing. Of roughly 380,000 clones in the sample, approximately 89% were seen once. Material: peripheral blood. These receptors were obtained from a woman aged 60-75 years with COVID-19, enrolled during active disease.

This clone was detected once. This rearrangement joins TRBV5-6 to TRBJ1-5; no definite D call. The CDR3 runs to 14 residues. V was clipped by 0 bases and J by 9 bases, with 13 bases between them. Germline values: CDR1 SGHDT, CDR2 YYEEEE. CDR3 in DNA: TGTGCCAGCAGCTTGGTGGGTCAGGTAAGGCCCCAGCATTTT. The encoded protein is CASSLVGQVRPQHF.

This clone has only one observation. Germline and junction disagree at one end, which may indicate a read error. V gene TRBV6-5 combines with J gene TRBJ1-2, with TRBD1 identical over 7 bases. Per germline, CDR1 MNHEY and CDR2 SVGAGI. This CDR3 spans 15 amino acids. CDR3 region: CASSYGTAFSYAYTF. Here the CDR3 DNA reads TGTGCCAGCAGTTACGGGACAGCTTTTAGCTATGCCTACACCTTC.

The V gene is TRBV24-1, the J gene TRBJ2-1, with 7 nucleotides matching TRBD2. The germline gives CDR1 KGHDR, CDR2 SFDVKD. J gave up 6 bases and V 6 bases, and 4 bases lay outside the gene matches. The CDR3 contains 13 residues. The CDR3 nucleotides read TGTGCCACCAGTAGGACTAGGGTCAATGAGCAGTTCTTC. This gives the protein CATSRTRVNEQFF.

This chain connects TRBV28 to TRBJ1-4; perhaps TRBD1 as D (6 bases). The CDR3 consists of 14 residues. V gave up 4 bases and J gave up 8 bases, with 14 bases separating them. CDR1 is MDHEN and CDR2 is SYDVKM in the germline V gene. CDR3 DNA: TGTGCCAGCAGTTCCCGGGCCCAGGGGGAAAAACTGTTTTTT. Translation: CASSSRAQGEKLFF.

This clone is a singleton in its sample. V and J are TRBV28 and TRBJ1-2; TRBD1 aligns across 7 bases. Germline V gene sequence: CDR1 MDHEN, CDR2 SYDVKM. The CDR3 runs to 14 residues. Trimming removed 2 bases from V and 7 bases from J; junction bases left unmatched: 7. This chain's CDR3 is CASSLVQGVGGYTF. In DNA, the CDR3 is TGTGCCAGCAGTTTAGTTCAGGGGGTCGGTGGCTACACCTTC.

The chain employs TRBV19 and TRBJ2-7; D is perhaps TRBD1 (6 bases). Germline V gene sequence: CDR1 LNHDA, CDR2 SQIVND (reference sequence). The CDR3 totals 15 residues. V was cut by 5 bases and J by 0 bases, with 14 bases left in between. CDR3 region: CASSRRQASSYEQYF. DNA of the CDR3: TGTGCCAGTAGTCGGAGACAGGCCAGCTCCTACGAGCAGTACTTC.

The J gene is TRBJ1-5, the V gene TRBV18; possible D gene TRBD1, 5 bases. This CDR3 has 16 residues. From germline, CDR1 is KGHSH and CDR2 LQKENI. Trimming took 3 bases from V and 0 from J, leaving 12 bases between them. CDR3 sequence (DNA): TGTGCCAGCTCACCCGTGGGGGGACTTAGCAATCAGCCCCAGCATTTT. Translating gives CASSPVGGLSNQPQHF.

This clone was counted between two and nine times. The chain couples TRBV7-2 to TRBJ1-1; 7 nucleotides match TRBD1. Per the germline V gene, CDR1 is SGHTA and CDR2 is FQGNSA. J gave up 4 bases and V 6 bases, and 14 bases lay outside the gene matches. The CDR3 loop spans 16 amino acids. The CDR3 is CASRRRTQGMVTEAFF. The CDR3 bases are TGTGCCAGCAGGAGAAGAACACAGGGGATGGTCACTGAAGCTTTCTTT.

This chain uses TRBV6-5 with TRBJ1-1, with D possibly being TRBD1 (6 bases). V gave up 4 bases and J gave up 5 bases, with 20 bases separating them. The germline CDR1 and CDR2 sequences are MNHEY and SVGAGI. CDR3 length: 16 residues. The CDR3 nucleotides are TGTGCCAGCAGTTTCGGGTCCGATCTCCAGGGGACTGAAGCTTTCTTT. Translation: CASSFGSDLQGTEAFF.

CDR3 nucleotide sequence: TGTGCCAGCAGTTACTACCCGGGGGGGGGTAACACTGAAGCTTTCTTT. Protein sequence: CASSYYPGGGNTEAFF. This rearrangement joins TRBV6-5 to TRBJ1-1; D possibly corresponds to TRBD1 (5 bases). The CDR3 runs 16 residues. Germline lookup yields CDR1 MNHEY and CDR2 SVGAGI. Trimming shortened V by 1 base and J by 2 bases, and 14 bases separated the two germline ends.

The V gene is TRBV11-2, the J gene TRBJ2-7, with unresolved D. In germline, CDR1 is SGHAT, CDR2 FQNNGV. This CDR3 region has 11 residues. V lost 7 bases, J lost 9 bases, and 13 bases lay in between. The CDR3: CASTLLSGQYF. In nucleotides, the CDR3 is TGTGCCAGCACCCTTTTATCCGGGCAGTACTTC.

In regard to this clone: Other DNA sequences of this sample code for an identical CDR3. The gene calls are TRBV28 and TRBJ1-4; TRBD1 matches 9 bases. The CDR3 extends over 15 amino acids. Per the germline V gene, CDR1 is MDHEN and CDR2 is SYDVKM. The ends lost 0 bases at V and 5 bases at J; junction bases unmatched: 1. The CDR3: CASSLWGQGNEKLFF. The CDR3, as DNA: TGTGCCAGCAGTTTATGGGGACAGGGCAATGAAAAACTGTTTTTT.

This chain uses TRBV28 with TRBJ1-2; D gene ambiguous. The V end lost 3 bases, the J end lost 4 bases, and 9 bases lay between the germline ends. The CDR3 totals 13 residues. Germline CDR1 reads MDHEN; CDR2 reads SYDVKM. The CDR3 region has the DNA TGTGCCAGCAGTTTCTCAGGAATCTATGGCTACACCTTC. Its protein product is CASSFSGIYGYTF.

Note on this clone: This CDR3 is also generated by other DNA sequences in the sample. The V gene is TRBV6-5, the J gene TRBJ2-1; TRBD2 might be the D (5 bases). V was cut by 7 bases and J by 4 bases, with 5 bases left in between. Germline lookup yields CDR1 MNHEY and CDR2 SVGAGI. The CDR3 covers 11 residues. The CDR3, as DNA: TGTGCCAGCACGGGATACAATGAGCAGTTCTTC. Encoded protein: CASTGYNEQFF.

The chain is built from TRBV28 and TRBJ1-2, with D perhaps TRBD1 (5 bases). The germline V and J ends were trimmed by 3 bases and 8 bases, with 10 bases remaining between them. CDR1 is MDHEN and CDR2 is SYDVKM in the germline V gene. The length of the CDR3 is 12 residues. Written as DNA, the CDR3 is TGTGCCAGCAGTTTTACAGGATTAGGCTACACCTTC. Translated, it gives CASSFTGLGYTF.

The rearrangement joins TRBV11-2 to TRBJ1-1; D not resolved. Germline V gene sequence: CDR1 SGHAT, CDR2 FQNNGV. Trimming took off 1 base at V and 3 bases at J, with 21 bases between the two ends. This CDR3 contains 18 residues. The CDR3 protein is CASSLGNNVAVPDTEAFF. CDR3 in DNA: TGTGCCAGCAGCTTAGGGAATAACGTAGCGGTACCGGACACTGAAGCTTTCTTT.

The V gene is TRBV5-1, the J gene TRBJ1-2; D is possibly TRBD1 (5 bases). The CDR3 loop spans 14 amino acids. Trimming cost V 4 bases and J 4 bases, with 14 bases left between them. Germline loops: CDR1 SGHRS, CDR2 YFSETQ. Written as DNA, the CDR3 is TGCGCCAGCAGCCCGGGGACTCGGGGCTATGGCTACACCTTC. Its protein is CASSPGTRGYGYTF.

This chain connects TRBV6-5 to TRBJ1-2, with D maybe TRBD1 (5 bases). CDR1 and CDR2 from the germline V gene are MNHEY and SVGAGI. The CDR3 has 15 amino acids. V dropped 7 bases and J dropped 2 bases, with 17 bases sitting between them. CDR3 sequence reads: CASTDVRGLNYGYTF. In nucleotides, the CDR3 is TGTGCCAGCACCGATGTCCGGGGACTGAACTATGGCTACACCTTC.